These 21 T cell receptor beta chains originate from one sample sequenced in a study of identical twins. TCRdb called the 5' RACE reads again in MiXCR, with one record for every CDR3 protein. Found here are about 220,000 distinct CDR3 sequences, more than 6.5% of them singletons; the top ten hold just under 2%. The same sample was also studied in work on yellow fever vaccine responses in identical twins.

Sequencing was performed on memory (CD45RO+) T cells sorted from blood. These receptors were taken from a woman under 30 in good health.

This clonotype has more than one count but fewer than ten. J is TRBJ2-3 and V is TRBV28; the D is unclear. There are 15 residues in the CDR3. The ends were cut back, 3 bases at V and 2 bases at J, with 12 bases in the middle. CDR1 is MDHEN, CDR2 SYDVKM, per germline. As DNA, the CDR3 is TGTGCCAGCAGTTTCCGGGCACATCACACAGATACGCAGTATTTT. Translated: CASSFRAHHTDTQYF.

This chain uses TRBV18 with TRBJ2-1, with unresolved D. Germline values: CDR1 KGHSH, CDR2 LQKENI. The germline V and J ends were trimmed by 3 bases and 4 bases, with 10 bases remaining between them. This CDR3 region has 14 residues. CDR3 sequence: CASSPQAQYNEQFF. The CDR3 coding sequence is TGTGCCAGCTCACCCCAAGCCCAGTACAATGAGCAGTTCTTC. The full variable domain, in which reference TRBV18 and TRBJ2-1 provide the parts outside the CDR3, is NAGVMQNPRHLVRRRGQEARLRCSPMKGHSHVYWYRQLPEEGLKFMVYLQKENIIDESGMPKERFSAEFPKEGPSILRIQQVVRGDSAAYFCASSPQAQYNEQFFGPGTRLTVL.

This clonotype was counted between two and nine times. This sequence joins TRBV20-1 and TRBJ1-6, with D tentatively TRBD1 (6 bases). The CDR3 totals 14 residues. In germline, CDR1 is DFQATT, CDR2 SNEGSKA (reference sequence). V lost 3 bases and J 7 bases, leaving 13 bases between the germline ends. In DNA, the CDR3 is TGCAGTGCTAGCATGCCACAGGGAAATTCACCCCTCCACTTT. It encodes CSASMPQGNSPLHF.

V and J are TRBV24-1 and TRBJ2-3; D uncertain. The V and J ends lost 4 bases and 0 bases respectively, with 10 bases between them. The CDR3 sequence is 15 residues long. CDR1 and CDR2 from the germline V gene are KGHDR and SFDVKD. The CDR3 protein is CATSDLSFSTDTQYF. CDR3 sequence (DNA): TGTGCCACCAGTGACCTTTCCTTTAGCACAGATACGCAGTATTTT.

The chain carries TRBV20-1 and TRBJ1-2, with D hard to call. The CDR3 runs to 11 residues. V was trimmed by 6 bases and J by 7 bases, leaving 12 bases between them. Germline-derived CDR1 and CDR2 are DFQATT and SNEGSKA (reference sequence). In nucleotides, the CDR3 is TGCAGTGCCCGTGAGCTTGGTGGCTACACCTTC. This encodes CSARELGGYTF.

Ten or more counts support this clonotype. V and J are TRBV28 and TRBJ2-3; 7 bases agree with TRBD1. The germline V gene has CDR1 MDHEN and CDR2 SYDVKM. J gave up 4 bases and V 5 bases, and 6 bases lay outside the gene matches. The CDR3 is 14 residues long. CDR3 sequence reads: CASSPQGISDTQYF. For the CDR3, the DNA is TGTGCCAGCAGTCCACAGGGGATCTCAGATACGCAGTATTTT.

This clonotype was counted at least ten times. CDR3 nucleotides: TGTGCCAGCAGCTGGACAGGGAAGAGGAATGAAAAACTGTTTTTT. Translated: CASSWTGKRNEKLFF. The chain is built from TRBV7-2 and TRBJ1-4; 8 bases map to TRBD1. Unmatched junction bases numbered 6, after V lost 4 bases and J lost 5 bases. CDR1 and CDR2 (germline): SGHTA, FQGNSA. This CDR3 region has 15 residues. Drawing the rest from reference TRBV7-2 and TRBJ1-4, the complete variable domain is GAGVSQSPSNKVTEKGKDVELRCDPISGHTALYWYRQSLGQGLEFLIYFQGNSAPDKSGLPSDRFSAERTGGSVSTLTIQRTQQEDSAVYLCASSWTGKRNEKLFFGSGTQLSVL.

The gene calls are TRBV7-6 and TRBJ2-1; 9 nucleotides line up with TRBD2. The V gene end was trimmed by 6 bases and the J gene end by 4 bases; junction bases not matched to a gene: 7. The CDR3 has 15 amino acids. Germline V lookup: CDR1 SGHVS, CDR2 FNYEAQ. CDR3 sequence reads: CASRSRLAVYNEQFF. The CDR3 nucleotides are TGTGCCAGCAGGTCCCGACTAGCGGTTTACAATGAGCAGTTCTTC.

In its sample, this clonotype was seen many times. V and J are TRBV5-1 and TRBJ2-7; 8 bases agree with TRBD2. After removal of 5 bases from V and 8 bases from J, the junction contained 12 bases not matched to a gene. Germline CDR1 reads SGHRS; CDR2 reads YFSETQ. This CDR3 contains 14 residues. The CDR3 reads CASSSGGDDTKQYF. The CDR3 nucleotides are TGCGCCAGCAGTTCGGGGGGGGATGATACGAAGCAGTACTTC.

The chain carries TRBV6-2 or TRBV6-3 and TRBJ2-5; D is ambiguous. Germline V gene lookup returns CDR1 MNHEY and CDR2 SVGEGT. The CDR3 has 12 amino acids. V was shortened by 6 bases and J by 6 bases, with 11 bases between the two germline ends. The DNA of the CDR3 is TGTGCCAGCAGCGACGTCGAACAGACCCAGTACTTC. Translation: CASSDVEQTQYF.

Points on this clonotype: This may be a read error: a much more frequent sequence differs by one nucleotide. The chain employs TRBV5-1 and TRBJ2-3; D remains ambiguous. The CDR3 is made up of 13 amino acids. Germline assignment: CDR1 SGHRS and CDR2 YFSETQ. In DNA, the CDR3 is TGCGCCAGCAGCCAATACTACACAGATATGCAGTATTTT. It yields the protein CASSQYYTDMQYF.

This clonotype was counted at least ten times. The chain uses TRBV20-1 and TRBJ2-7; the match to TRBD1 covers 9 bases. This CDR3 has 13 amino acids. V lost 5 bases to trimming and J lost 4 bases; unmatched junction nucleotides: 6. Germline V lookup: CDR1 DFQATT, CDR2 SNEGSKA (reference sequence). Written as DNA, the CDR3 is TGCAGTGCTCCGGGACAGGGTAATTACGAGCAGTACTTC. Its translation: CSAPGQGNYEQYF.

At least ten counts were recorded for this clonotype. The CDR3 loop is CASSLLGTENNEQFF. For the CDR3, the DNA is TGTGCCAGCAGTCTCCTAGGGACGGAGAACAATGAGCAGTTCTTC. The chain has TRBV6-1 and TRBJ2-1; D possibly uses TRBD1 or TRBD2 (5 bases each). V gave up 5 bases and J gave up 5 bases, with 16 bases separating them. There are 15 residues in the CDR3. The germline V gene encodes CDR1 MNHNS and CDR2 SASEGT.

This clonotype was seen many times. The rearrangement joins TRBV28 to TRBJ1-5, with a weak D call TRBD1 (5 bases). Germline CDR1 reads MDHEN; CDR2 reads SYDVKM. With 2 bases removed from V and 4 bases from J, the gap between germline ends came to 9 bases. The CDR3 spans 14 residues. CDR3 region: CASSLTGTNQPQHF. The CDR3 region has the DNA TGTGCCAGCAGTTTAACGGGGACTAATCAGCCCCAGCATTTT.

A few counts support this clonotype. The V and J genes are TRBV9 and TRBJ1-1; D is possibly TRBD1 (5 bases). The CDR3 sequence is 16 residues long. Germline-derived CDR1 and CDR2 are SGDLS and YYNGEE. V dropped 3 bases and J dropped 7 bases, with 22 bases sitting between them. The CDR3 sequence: CASSAGGLTLKDEAFF. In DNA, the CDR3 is TGTGCCAGCAGCGCGGGGGGGTTGACCCTAAAAGATGAAGCTTTCTTT.

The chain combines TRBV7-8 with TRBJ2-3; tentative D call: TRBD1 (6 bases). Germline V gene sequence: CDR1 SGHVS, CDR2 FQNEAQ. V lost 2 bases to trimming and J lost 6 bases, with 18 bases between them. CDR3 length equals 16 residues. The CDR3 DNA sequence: TGTGCCAGCAGCTTAAACTGGGGGCCTCTGTCCGATACGCAGTATTTT. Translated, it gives CASSLNWGPLSDTQYF.

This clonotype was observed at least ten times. The CDR3 loop reads CASGGQLGSGANVLTF. The CDR3 DNA sequence: TGTGCCAGCGGGGGACAGCTCGGCTCTGGGGCCAACGTCCTGACTTTC. The chain couples TRBV6-1 to TRBJ2-6; 7 bases align to TRBD1. The J segment lost 0 bases and the V segment lost 8 bases, leaving 7 bases of the junction unmatched. CDR1 and CDR2 (germline): MNHNS, SASEGT. CDR3 length: 16 residues.

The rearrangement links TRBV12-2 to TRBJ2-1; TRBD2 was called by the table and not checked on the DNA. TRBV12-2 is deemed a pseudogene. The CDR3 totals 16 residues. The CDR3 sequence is CASRLGRASGRGEQFF. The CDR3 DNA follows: TGTGCAAGTCGCTTAGGAAGGGCTAGCGGGAGGGGTGAGCAGTTCTTC.

The CDR3 sequence is CSAENQGVGINEQFF. CDR3 nucleotide sequence: TGCAGTGCCGAAAATCAGGGCGTGGGAATCAATGAGCAGTTCTTC. V gene TRBV20-1 combines with J gene TRBJ2-1, with D tentatively TRBD1 (5 bases). The V gene's germline CDR1 is DFQATT and CDR2 SNEGSKA (reference sequence). This CDR3 contains 15 residues. Deletions cut 6 bases from V and 6 bases from J, with 21 bases between.

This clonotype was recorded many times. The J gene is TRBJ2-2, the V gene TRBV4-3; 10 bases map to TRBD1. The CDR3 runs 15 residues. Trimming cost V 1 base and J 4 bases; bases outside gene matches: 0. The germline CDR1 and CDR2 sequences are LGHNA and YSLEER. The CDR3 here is CASSQGTGGTGELFF. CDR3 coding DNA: TGCGCCAGCAGCCAAGGGACAGGGGGCACCGGGGAGCTGTTTTTT.

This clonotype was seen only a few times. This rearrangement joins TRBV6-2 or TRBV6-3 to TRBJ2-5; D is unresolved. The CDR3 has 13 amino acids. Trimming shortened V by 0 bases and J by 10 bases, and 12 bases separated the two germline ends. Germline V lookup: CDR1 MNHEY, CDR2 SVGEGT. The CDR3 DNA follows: TGTGCCAGCAGTTACTCTCGTTGGCAGAACCAGTACTTC. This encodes CASSYSRWQNQYF.